This entry is about one TCR beta chain. No antigen is known for it. CDR1 is MNHEY and CDR2 is SMNVEV in the germline V gene (reference sequence). The CDR3 consists of 14 residues. Between the trimmed V and J ends, which lost 3 bases and 2 bases, there was a span of 10 bases. The data are from a study of CD8+ T cells in alopecia areata. Study at large: Tofacitinib lasted 6 to 18 months, then 6 months off drug. Study results and caveats: Scalp repertoires also include resident alphabeta T cells from normal skin. Higher clonality than in normal scalp was seen in lesional scalp, especially alopecia totalis/universalis. TCR sharing was clearer in mice than between patients, perhaps partly owing to patient HLA diversity.

RNA was isolated and reverse transcribed to cDNA, the sequencing template. Assay: immunoSEQ multiplex PCR; the TCRdb copy retains only in-frame clones and omits some. The sample yields 9,500 to 15,000 clones, 50% to 60% seen once. Both peripheral blood and punch biopsies of lesional scalp skin were obtained from patients who had alopecia areata. This sequence was found in a human donor with alopecia areata. Sequencing input: skin. The gene calls are TRBV27 and TRBJ2-5; D ambiguous. The CDR3 here is CASSLVGRQETQYF. CDR3 in DNA: TGTGCCAGCAGTTTGGTCGGACGACAAGAGACCCAGTACTTC.